The rows below give T cell receptor beta chains drawn from one sample of a study of OX40 agonist ivuxolimab in advanced cancers. The data were produced by immunoSEQ multiplex PCR, yet TCRdb's version contains in-frame clones alone and is incomplete. This sample has about 73,000 clones, with 80% to 95% found just once. The input for sequencing was CD4+ or CD8+ T cells sorted from blood, taken in a trial of the OX40 agonist ivuxolimab. These receptors came from an adult with an advanced solid tumor such as melanoma, head and neck, liver or kidney cancer. The CDR3 runs from the conserved cysteine through the conserved F or W. D genes are given only for firm matches. A row's size may be missing; if present it is once, few, many or a size class.

clone_size	v_call	d_call	j_call	cdr3_nt	cdr3_aa
once	TRBV2	.	TRBJ1-3	TGTGCCAGCAGTGAGAGCAGAGCTGGAAACACCATATATTTT	CASSESRAGNTIYF
once	TRBV27	.	TRBJ1-3	TGTGCCAGCAGTTTCAGTGGAAACACCATATATTTT	CASSFSGNTIYF
.	TRBV7-9	.	TRBJ1-4	TGTGCCAGCAGCTTAGAGGGACGGTCTTATGAAAAACTGTTTTTT	CASSLEGRSYEKLFF
.	TRBV4-3	.	TRBJ1-2	TGCGCCAGCAGCCAAGATTTTAGGACCGCAAGTGCGGGCGGCTACACCTTC	CASSQDFRTASAGGYTF
.	TRBV7-2	TRBD1	TRBJ1-4	TGTGCCAGCAGCTTCGGGACAGGGTCGGAAAAACTGTTTTTT	CASSFGTGSEKLFF
.	TRBV11-2	TRBD1	TRBJ2-7	TGTGCCAGCAGCCAGTACAGGGGGACGTACGAGCAGTACTTC	CASSQYRGTYEQYF
.	TRBV19	.	TRBJ2-5	TGTGCCAGTAGTGCAAATCTAGGGCAAGAGACCCAGTACTTC	CASSANLGQETQYF
.	TRBV27	.	TRBJ2-3	TGTGCCAGCAGTTTATGGCCCATCACAGATACGCAGTATTTT	CASSLWPITDTQYF
.	TRBV21-1	.	TRBJ2-7	TGTGCCAGCAGCGTTACCGGGACAGGGAGCTACGAGCAGTACTTC	CASSVTGTGSYEQYF
.	TRBV7-2	TRBD2	TRBJ2-7	TGTGCCAGCAGCTCTCCTGGGGCTAGCGGTAGCGAGCAGTACTTC	CASSSPGASGSEQYF
.	TRBV6-6	.	TRBJ1-4	TGTGTCGTGGGGCGCGGTACCGAAAAACTGTTTTTT	CVVGRGTEKLFF
.	TRBV18	.	TRBJ1-5	TGTGCCAGCTCACCACAGGCAGGTCCCAATCAGCCCCAGCATTTT	CASSPQAGPNQPQHF
.	TRBV11-3	TRBD1	TRBJ2-1	TGTGCCAGCAGCTCCCGGGACAGGGCATTAGAGCAGTTCTTC	CASSSRDRALEQFF
.	TRBV19	.	TRBJ1-4	TGTGCCAGTAGTAAATGGCCCCTCGCCGAAAAACTGTTTTTT	CASSKWPLAEKLFF
.	TRBV15	.	TRBJ1-2	TGTGCCACCAGCAGAGAAGGACGGAGGTATGGCTACACCTTC	CATSREGRRYGYTF
.	TRBV5-6	.	TRBJ1-2	TGTGCCAGCAGCTTGGGACTAGGCTACACCTTC	CASSLGLGYTF
.	TRBV2	.	TRBJ1-5	TGTGCCAGCAACGGGGTTCTCAATCAGCCCCAGCATTTT	CASNGVLNQPQHF
.	TRBV2	TRBD1	TRBJ2-2	TGTGCCAGCACCGAGACAGGGCGAGGAGAGGAGCTGTTTTTT	CASTETGRGEELFF
.	TRBV7-8	TRBD2	TRBJ2-7	TGTGCCAGCAGCTTAGCGGCGGGAGGGCCGGTGGAGCAGTACTTC	CASSLAAGGPVEQYF
.	TRBV4-3	TRBD1	TRBJ2-5	TGCGCCAGCAGCCTCGCCCGACAGGGCGCACAGACCCAGTACTTC	CASSLARQGAQTQYF
.	TRBV6-6	.	TRBJ2-3	TGTGCCAGCAGGGGGTGGGGAAAGCAAATAGATACGCAGTATTTT	CASRGWGKQIDTQYF
.	TRBV28	TRBD2	TRBJ2-3	TGTGCCAGCAGCCCTCACTCGACTAGCAGTTTAGATACGCAGTATTTT	CASSPHSTSSLDTQYF
.	TRBV25-1	TRBD2	TRBJ2-1	TGTGCCAGCCAACTAGCGGGATCCAATGAGCAGTTCTTC	CASQLAGSNEQFF
.	TRBV9	.	TRBJ1-5	TGTGCCAGCAGCGTAGTTGGAGGGGATCAGCCCCAGCATTTT	CASSVVGGDQPQHF
.	TRBV2	.	TRBJ1-1	TGTGCCAGCAGTGAAGCAACGGGGGGCGCTGAAGCTTTCTTT	CASSEATGGAEAFF
.	TRBV6-1	TRBD1	TRBJ2-3	TGTGCCAGCAGTGGCGACAGGGCGGGAGATACGCAGTATTTT	CASSGDRAGDTQYF
.	TRBV7-9	TRBD2	TRBJ2-1	TGTGCCAGCAGCCGGGCACGGGAGGTTCGAAATGAGCAGTTCTTC	CASSRAREVRNEQFF
.	TRBV7-2	.	TRBJ1-5	TGTGCCAGCAGCTTAGTGGGCAGTAATCAGCCCCAGCATTTT	CASSLVGSNQPQHF
.	TRBV7-6	.	TRBJ1-2	TGTGCCAGCAGCTTAGACACTACAAACTATGGCTACACCTTC	CASSLDTTNYGYTF
.	TRBV7-9	TRBD2	TRBJ2-1	TGTGCCAGCAGACCCGGGACTAGCGGGAGGGGTGAGCAGTTCTTC	CASRPGTSGRGEQFF
once	TRBV7-3	TRBD1	TRBJ1-3	TGTGCCAGCAGCTTTGGACAGGGAGACTCTGGAAACACCATATATTTT	CASSFGQGDSGNTIYF
.	TRBV28	.	TRBJ1-5	TGTGCCAGCAGTTTATGGGGTCAGCCCCAGCATTTT	CASSLWGQPQHF
.	TRBV7-9	TRBD1	TRBJ2-5	TGTGCCAGCAGCTTAGGCGGAGGACAGGACCAAGAGACCCAGTACTTC	CASSLGGGQDQETQYF
.	TRBV30	.	TRBJ1-4	TGTGCCTACGGGGCAACTAATGAAAAACTGTTTTTT	CAYGATNEKLFF
.	TRBV27	TRBD2	TRBJ2-4	TGTGCCAGCAGTCCCTTTGGGACTAGCGGGAGGTTGGACAAAAACATTCAGTACTTC	CASSPFGTSGRLDKNIQYF
.	TRBV7-2	TRBD1	TRBJ2-7	TGTGCCAGCAGCGACCGGACAGGGCCCTACGAGCAGTACTTC	CASSDRTGPYEQYF
.	TRBV5-1	.	TRBJ1-3	TGCGCCAGCAGTCCCTGGTGGGCCGGAAACACCATATATTTT	CASSPWWAGNTIYF
.	TRBV4-3	.	TRBJ2-3	TGCGCCAGCAGCAAGGACAGAAGCACAGATACGCAGTATTTT	CASSKDRSTDTQYF
.	TRBV6-1	.	TRBJ2-1	TGTGCCAGCAGTGAACGGGGGAACAATGAGCAGTTCTTC	CASSERGNNEQFF
.	TRBV4-1	TRBD1	TRBJ2-2	TGCGCCAGCGGGACCATTGGGACAGGGGGCATCGGGGAGCTGTTTTTT	CASGTIGTGGIGELFF
once	TRBV4-3	.	TRBJ2-2	TGCGCCAGCAGCCAAGATCTTTCGGGCAGCACCGGGGAGCTGTTTTTT	CASSQDLSGSTGELFF
.	TRBV18	TRBD1	TRBJ2-5	TGTGCCAGCTCCCGACAGGGGGCGGAGACCCAGTACTTC	CASSRQGAETQYF
.	TRBV7-9	.	TRBJ2-1	TGTGCCAGCAGCTTAGGATACAATGAGCAGTTCTTC	CASSLGYNEQFF
once	TRBV7-2	TRBD1	TRBJ1-2	TGTGCCAGCAGCCGTGATCGGGACAGGGCTAACTATGGCTACACCTTC	CASSRDRDRANYGYTF
.	TRBV28	.	TRBJ2-1	TGTGCCAGCAGTCGAGGAACGACAGTTCTATACAATGAGCAGTTCTTC	CASSRGTTVLYNEQFF
.	TRBV5-1	TRBD2	TRBJ2-1	TGCGCCAGCAGCGGCGGGAGTAGCAATGAGCAGTTCTTC	CASSGGSSNEQFF
.	TRBV7-8	TRBD2	TRBJ2-3	TGTGCCAGCAGCCTAACCTATGGACTAGCGGGAAGCACAGATACGCAGTATTTT	CASSLTYGLAGSTDTQYF
.	TRBV7-2	.	TRBJ2-7	TGTGCCAGCAGCTTAGTTCCCCGGCAGGGATACTACGAGCAGTACTTC	CASSLVPRQGYYEQYF
.	TRBV7-9	.	TRBJ1-5	TGTGCCAGCAGCCTGGGGTCGGCTAGGCCCCAGCATTTT	CASSLGSARPQHF